This entry lists 26 T cell receptor beta chains sequenced from one sample in a study of cytomegalovirus exposure and HLA in healthy donors. Vbeta (60) and Jbeta (13) primers were used in the PCR. Assay: immunoSEQ multiplex PCR; the TCRdb copy retains only in-frame clones and omits some. The data contain 100,000 to 150,000 clones, 60% to 85% of them singletons. Sequencing used PBMCs. These receptors were taken from a woman in her thirties or forties in good health and CMV-seronegative.

This rearrangement joins TRBV6-5 to TRBJ2-2, with TRBD1 matching 9 bases. Germline V gene data show CDR1 as MNHEY and CDR2 as SVGAGI. CDR3 length equals 14 residues. The V and J ends lost 7 bases and 7 bases, in that order; junction bases with no gene match: 7. The CDR3 spells CASTRDRADGELFF. The CDR3 DNA is TGTGCCAGCACTCGGGACAGGGCGGACGGGGAGCTGTTTTTT.

The chain has TRBV4-2 and TRBJ2-2; D is possibly TRBD1 (6 bases). V lost 4 bases to trimming and J lost 6 bases, with 9 bases between them. Germline lookup yields CDR1 LGHNA and CDR2 YNFKEQ. CDR3 size: 13 residues. CDR3 coding DNA: TGTGCCAGCAGCCGGGACATCGCCGGGGAGCTGTTTTTT. It yields the protein CASSRDIAGELFF.

This clone turned up a few times. The V and J genes are TRBV7-3 and TRBJ1-2, with 7 bases identical to TRBD1. The CDR3 is 17 amino acids. CDR1 is SGHTA, CDR2 FQGTGA, per germline. V shed 5 bases and J 0 bases; nucleotides not matched to a gene: 12. The CDR3 sequence is CASSPSGGTQTNYGYTF. The CDR3 DNA reads TGTGCCAGCAGCCCGTCAGGGGGGACGCAGACTAACTATGGCTACACCTTC.

This chain links TRBV6-1 with TRBJ1-3, with TRBD1 matching 8 bases. V trimming: 7 bases; J trimming: 7 bases; junction bases outside the gene matches: 9. CDR3 length equals 14 residues. The V gene's germline CDR1 is MNHNS and CDR2 SASEGT. The DNA for the CDR3 is TGTGCCAGCATCGGGACAGGACAATACAACACCATATATTTT. Translation: CASIGTGQYNTIYF.

This clone was observed once. The V and J genes are TRBV11-2 and TRBJ2-3; TRBD2 matches 7 bases. This CDR3 spans 13 amino acids. The germline CDR1 and CDR2 sequences are SGHAT and FQNNGV. With 1 base clipped from V and 9 bases from J, the junction kept 4 bases outside the gene matches. DNA of the CDR3: TGTGCCAGCAGCTTAGCGGGAGGTGGCACGCAGTATTTT. It codes for CASSLAGGGTQYF. The whole variable domain, remainder taken from reference TRBV11-2 and TRBJ2-3, is EAGVAQSPRYKIIEKRQSVAFWCNPISGHATLYWYQQILGQGPKLLIQFQNNGVVDDSQLPKDRFSAERLKGVDSTLKIQPAKLEDSAVYLCASSLAGGGTQYFGPGTRLTVL.

The chain joins TRBV11-2 to TRBJ2-1, with 8 bases identical to TRBD1. This CDR3 is built from 14 residues. Germline loops: CDR1 SGHAT, CDR2 FQNNGV. Trimming took 4 bases from V and 7 from J; bases not matched to a gene: 6. In nucleotides, the CDR3 is TGTGCCAGCAGCTCCCAGGGGGCTAGGAATGAGCAGTTCTTC. This sequence encodes CASSSQGARNEQFF.

The chain uses TRBV6-4 and TRBJ1-1, with 7 bases identical to TRBD1. The CDR3 length is 13 residues. Germline-derived CDR1 and CDR2 are MRHNA and SNTAGT. Trimming took 3 bases from V and 10 from J; bases not matched to a gene: 8. CDR3 DNA sequence: TGTGCCAGCAGTGAAGTGGAGGGGGCTACAGCTTTCTTT. Protein sequence: CASSEVEGATAFF.

The chain couples TRBV7-2 to TRBJ1-1; tentative D call: TRBD1 (6 bases). Between the trimmed V and J ends, which lost 1 base and 7 bases, there was a span of 13 bases. The germline V gene has CDR1 SGHTA and CDR2 FQGNSA. There are 14 residues in the CDR3. CDR3 sequence: CASSLDGQLREAFF. CDR3 in DNA: TGTGCCAGCAGCTTAGATGGACAGCTTCGTGAAGCTTTCTTT.

This clone was found a few times. The rearrangement links TRBV19 to TRBJ1-2; no firm D call. The CDR3 is made up of 13 amino acids. Trimming cost V 4 bases and J 6 bases, with 12 bases left between them. CDR1 LNHDA and CDR2 SQIVND come from the germline V gene (reference sequence). The CDR3 region is CASSTSRRDGYTF. Here the CDR3 DNA reads TGTGCCAGTAGTACATCACGTCGGGATGGCTACACCTTC.

This clone was counted a few times. The chain combines TRBV6-5 with TRBJ1-1; possibly TRBD1 for D (5 bases). Germline CDR1 is MNHEY and CDR2 is SVGAGI. V was pared by 6 bases and J by 5 bases, with 10 bases between. CDR3 length equals 12 residues. This chain's CDR3 is CASRVQGTEAFF. In DNA, the CDR3 is TGTGCCAGCAGAGTCCAGGGAACTGAAGCTTTCTTT.

The J gene is TRBJ1-3, the V gene TRBV6-1; D gene unclear. Germline CDR1 MNHNS, CDR2 SASEGT. V dropped 2 bases and J dropped 4 bases, with 15 bases sitting between them. The CDR3 is 16 residues long. In DNA, the CDR3 is TGTGCCAGCAGTGAACGTCGCAGGATAAAAGGAAACACCATATATTTT. As protein: CASSERRRIKGNTIYF.

The V gene is TRBV28, the J gene TRBJ2-1; D is possibly TRBD2 (5 bases). Trimming pared 3 bases from V and 8 bases from J, leaving 17 bases between. This CDR3 contains 15 residues. Germline V CDR1 and CDR2: MDHEN, SYDVKM. The CDR3, as DNA: TGTGCCAGCAGTTTGGGTCCTAGCTACCCAGATGAGCAGTTCTTC. Translating gives CASSLGPSYPDEQFF. Complete variable domain (other parts from reference TRBV28 and TRBJ2-1): DVKVTQSSRYLVKRTGEKVFLECVQDMDHENMFWYRQDPGLGLRLIYFSYDVKMKEKGDIPEGYSVSREKKERFSLILESASTNQTSMYLCASSLGPSYPDEQFFGPGTRLTVL.

The gene calls are TRBV10-3 and TRBJ2-2; TRBD2 agrees at 11 bases. CDR1 and CDR2 (germline): ENHRY, SYGVKD. There are 15 residues in the CDR3. Unmatched junction bases numbered 2, after V lost 4 bases and J lost 4 bases. CDR3: CAISGLAGSTGELFF. The CDR3 nucleotides are TGTGCCATCAGTGGACTAGCGGGATCCACCGGGGAGCTGTTTTTT.

This clone was counted between two and nine times. As DNA, the CDR3 is TGCGCCAGCAGCACACAGGGGGTTTACAATGAGCAGTTCTTC. This encodes CASSTQGVYNEQFF. This chain connects TRBV5-1 to TRBJ2-1; 8 positions agree with TRBD1. The CDR3 spans 14 residues. J was trimmed by 4 bases and V by 4 bases; bases with no gene match: 4. From germline, CDR1 is SGHRS and CDR2 YFSETQ.

This clone was observed a few times. This chain joins TRBV5-7 and TRBJ2-1, with D perhaps TRBD1 (5 bases). TRBV5-7 is classed as an ORF, of uncertain function. The length of the CDR3 is 12 residues. With 4 bases removed from V and 5 bases from J, the gap between germline ends came to 7 bases. The chain's CDR3 is CASSTTDNEQFF. DNA for the CDR3: TGTGCCAGCAGCACGACAGACAATGAGCAGTTCTTC.

This sequence joins TRBV27 and TRBJ1-2, with TRBD1 matching 10 bases. The V gene end was trimmed by 4 bases and the J gene end by 5 bases; junction bases not matched to a gene: 13. This CDR3 spans 17 amino acids. Germline V gene data show CDR1 as MNHEY and CDR2 as SMNVEV (reference sequence). DNA for the CDR3: TGTGCCAGCAGTTCGCTACCTTCCGGGACAGGGGTGTATGGCTACACCTTC. This gives the protein CASSSLPSGTGVYGYTF.

The rearrangement joins TRBV27 to TRBJ2-7; possible D gene TRBD1, 6 bases. Germline V gene lookup returns CDR1 MNHEY and CDR2 SMNVEV (reference sequence). V dropped 5 bases and J dropped 3 bases, with 11 bases sitting between them. This CDR3 has 13 residues. The CDR3 here is CASSGKQGYEQYF. The CDR3 coding sequence is TGTGCCAGCAGTGGGAAACAGGGCTACGAGCAGTACTTC.

The V call is TRBV10-2, the J call TRBJ2-5, with 8 bases lining up with TRBD1. CDR3 size: 17 residues. CDR1 and CDR2 (germline): WSHSY, SAAADI. V gave up 10 bases and J gave up 1 base; unmatched junction bases: 17. CDR3 DNA sequence: TGCGCCAACCCTAAGGACAGGGAGGTGGGTGGCCAAGAGACCCAGTACTTC. Residues: CANPKDREVGGQETQYF.

The rearrangement uses TRBV5-8 and TRBJ1-5; D is possibly TRBD1 (5 bases). The V gene's germline CDR1 is SGHTS and CDR2 YDEGEE. CDR3 size: 14 residues. V was clipped by 1 base and J by 4 bases, with 9 bases between them. CDR3 sequence reads: CASSLWEGNQPQHF. The CDR3 DNA is TGTGCCAGCAGCTTGTGGGAGGGGAATCAGCCCCAGCATTTT.

The chain is built from TRBV6-5 and TRBJ1-5; 7 bases align to TRBD1. Germline-derived CDR1 and CDR2 are MNHEY and SVGAGI. The CDR3 has 13 residues. The V and J ends lost 5 bases and 3 bases, in that order; junction bases with no gene match: 1. The CDR3 loop reads CASSTGVNQPQHF. The CDR3 DNA is TGTGCCAGCAGTACAGGGGTCAATCAGCCCCAGCATTTT.

The chain employs TRBV5-1 and TRBJ1-5; possible D gene TRBD1, 6 bases. Trimming stripped 4 bases from V and 1 base from J, with 12 bases between. CDR1 and CDR2 from the germline V gene are SGHRS and YFSETQ. The CDR3 extends over 15 amino acids. The CDR3 DNA sequence: TGCGCCAGCAGCCCAGGGGAGCTAAGCAATCAGCCCCAGCATTTT. Encoded protein: CASSPGELSNQPQHF.

The V call is TRBV27, the J call TRBJ2-5; 8 nucleotides line up with TRBD1. Germline CDR1 and CDR2: MNHEY and SMNVEV (reference sequence). Trimming cost V 6 bases and J 2 bases; bases outside gene matches: 5. The CDR3 covers 14 residues. CDR3 nucleotide sequence: TGTGCCAGCAGAGCCTGGGACAGGCAAGAGACCCAGTACTTC. Amino acid sequence: CASRAWDRQETQYF.

The CDR3 here is CASRSEGGPASYEQYF. The CDR3 DNA sequence: TGTGCAAGTCGCTCCGAAGGAGGGCCCGCGTCCTACGAGCAGTACTTC. The chain couples TRBV12-2 to TRBJ2-7; TRBD2, the table's D call, lacks a check against the DNA. TRBV12-2 is a recognized pseudogene. The CDR3 is 16 residues long.

V gene TRBV19 combines with J gene TRBJ2-1; 9 nucleotides agree with TRBD2. The CDR3 is 18 residues long. V lost 5 bases and J lost 7; bases outside the gene matches: 18. The germline V gene has CDR1 LNHDA and CDR2 SQIVND (reference sequence). CDR3 nucleotide sequence: TGTGCCAGTAGTGGGCGGGGTTTTGTAGCGGGAGCTAGGAATGAGCAGTTCTTC. It is translated as CASSGRGFVAGARNEQFF. Supplemented by reference TRBV19 and TRBJ2-1, the full variable domain reads DGGITQSPKYLFRKEGQNVTLSCEQNLNHDAMYWYRQDPGQGLRLIYYSQIVNDFQKGDIAEGYSVSREKKESFPLTVTSAQKNPTAFYLCASSGRGFVAGARNEQFFGPGTRLTVL.

The chain has TRBV2 and TRBJ1-3; D ambiguous. The germline V gene has CDR1 SNHLY and CDR2 FYNNEI. V shed 5 bases and J shed 0 bases, with 14 bases lying between them. This CDR3 spans 16 amino acids. The CDR3 DNA is TGTGCCAGCAGTACCGGCAGCGAATACTCTGGAAACACCATATATTTT. Its protein is CASSTGSEYSGNTIYF.

The V gene is TRBV6-1, the J gene TRBJ2-7; D is possibly TRBD1 (7 bases). Germline CDR1 is MNHNS and CDR2 is SASEGT. V gave up 7 bases and J gave up 7 bases, with 20 bases separating them. This CDR3 is built from 14 residues. CDR3 DNA: TGTGCCAGCACCAGGAGGGGGCGCTTAGGAGAGCAGTACTTC. It yields the protein CASTRRGRLGEQYF.